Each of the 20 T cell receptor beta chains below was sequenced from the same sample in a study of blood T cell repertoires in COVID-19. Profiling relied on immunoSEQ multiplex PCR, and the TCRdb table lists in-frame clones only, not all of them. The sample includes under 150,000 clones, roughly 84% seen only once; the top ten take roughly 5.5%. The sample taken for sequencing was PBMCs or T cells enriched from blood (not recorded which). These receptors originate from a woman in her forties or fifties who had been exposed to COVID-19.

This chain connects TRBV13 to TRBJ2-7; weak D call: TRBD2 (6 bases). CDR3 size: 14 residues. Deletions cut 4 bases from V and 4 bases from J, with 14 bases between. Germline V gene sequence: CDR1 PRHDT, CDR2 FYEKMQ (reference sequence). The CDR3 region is CASSSTDRGYEQYF. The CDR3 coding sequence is TGTGCCAGCAGCTCGACGGACCGGGGGTACGAGCAGTACTTC. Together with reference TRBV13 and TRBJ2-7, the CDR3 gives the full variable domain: AAGVIQSPRHLIKEKRETATLKCYPIPRHDTVYWYQQGPGQDPQFLISFYEKMQSDKGSIPDRFSAQQFSDYHSELNMSSLELGDSALYFCASSSTDRGYEQYFGPGTRLTVT.

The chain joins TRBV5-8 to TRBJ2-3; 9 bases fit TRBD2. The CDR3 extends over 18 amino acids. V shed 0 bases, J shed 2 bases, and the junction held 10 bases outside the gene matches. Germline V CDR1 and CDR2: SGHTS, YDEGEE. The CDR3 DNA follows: TGTGCCAGCAGCTTGGGTCCAAAGTCTAGCGGGAACACAGATACGCAGTATTTT. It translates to CASSLGPKSSGNTDTQYF.

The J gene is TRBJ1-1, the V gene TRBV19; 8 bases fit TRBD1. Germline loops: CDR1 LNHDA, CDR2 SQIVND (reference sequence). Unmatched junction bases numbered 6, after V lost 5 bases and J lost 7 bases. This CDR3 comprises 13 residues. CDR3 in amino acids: CASSPRTGLEAFF. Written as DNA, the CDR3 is TGTGCCAGTAGTCCCCGGACAGGGCTTGAAGCTTTCTTT.

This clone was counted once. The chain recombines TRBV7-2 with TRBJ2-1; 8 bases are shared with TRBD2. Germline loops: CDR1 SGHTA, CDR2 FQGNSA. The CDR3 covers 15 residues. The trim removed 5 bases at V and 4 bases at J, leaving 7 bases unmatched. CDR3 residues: CASSPGLAPYNEQFF. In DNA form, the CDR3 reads TGTGCCAGCAGCCCCGGACTAGCCCCATACAATGAGCAGTTCTTC.

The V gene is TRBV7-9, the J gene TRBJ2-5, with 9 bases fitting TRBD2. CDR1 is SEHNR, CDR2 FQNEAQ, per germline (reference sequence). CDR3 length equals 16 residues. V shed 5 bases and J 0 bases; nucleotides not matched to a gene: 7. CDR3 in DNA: TGTGCCAGCAGCCCAGGCGGCGGGAGGGACCAAGAGACCCAGTACTTC. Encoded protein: CASSPGGGRDQETQYF.

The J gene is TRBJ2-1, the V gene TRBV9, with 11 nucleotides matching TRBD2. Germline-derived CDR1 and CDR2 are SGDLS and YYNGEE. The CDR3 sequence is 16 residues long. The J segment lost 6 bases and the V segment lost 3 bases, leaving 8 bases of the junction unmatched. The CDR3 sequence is CASSGPGLAAANEQFF. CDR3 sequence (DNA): TGTGCCAGCAGCGGGCCGGGACTAGCGGCTGCCAATGAGCAGTTCTTC. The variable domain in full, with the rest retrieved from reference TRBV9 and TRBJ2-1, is DSGVTQTPKHLITATGQRVTLRCSPRSGDLSVYWYQQSLDQGLQFLIQYYNGEERAKGNILERFSAQQFPDLHSELNLSSLELGDSALYFCASSGPGLAAANEQFFGPGTRLTVL.

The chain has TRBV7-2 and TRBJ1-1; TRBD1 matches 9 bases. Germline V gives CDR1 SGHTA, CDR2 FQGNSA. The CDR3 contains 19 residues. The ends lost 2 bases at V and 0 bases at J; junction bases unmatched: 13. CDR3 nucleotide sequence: TGTGCCAGCAGCTTACTCTCATGGACAGGGGCTAAAGTGAACACTGAAGCTTTCTTT. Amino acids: CASSLLSWTGAKVNTEAFF. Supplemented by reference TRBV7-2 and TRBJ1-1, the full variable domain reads GAGVSQSPSNKVTEKGKDVELRCDPISGHTALYWYRQSLGQGLEFLIYFQGNSAPDKSGLPSDRFSAERTGGSVSTLTIQRTQQEDSAVYLCASSLLSWTGAKVNTEAFFGQGTRLTVV.

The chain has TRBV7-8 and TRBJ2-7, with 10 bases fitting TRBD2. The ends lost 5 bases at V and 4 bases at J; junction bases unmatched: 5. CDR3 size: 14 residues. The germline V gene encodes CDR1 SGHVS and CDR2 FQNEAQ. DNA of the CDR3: TGTGCCAGCAGCCTAAGCGGGGGGGCTTACGAGCAGTACTTC. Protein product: CASSLSGGAYEQYF.

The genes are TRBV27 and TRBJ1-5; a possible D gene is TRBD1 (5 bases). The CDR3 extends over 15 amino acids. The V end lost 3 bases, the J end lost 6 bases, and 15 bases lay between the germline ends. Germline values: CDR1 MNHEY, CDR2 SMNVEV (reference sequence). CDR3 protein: CASSFQGQGGQPQHF. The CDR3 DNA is TGTGCCAGCAGTTTCCAGGGTCAGGGCGGTCAGCCCCAGCATTTT.

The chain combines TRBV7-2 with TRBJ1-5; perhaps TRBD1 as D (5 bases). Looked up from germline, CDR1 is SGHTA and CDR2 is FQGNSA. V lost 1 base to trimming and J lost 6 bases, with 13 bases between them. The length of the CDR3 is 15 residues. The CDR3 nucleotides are TGTGCCAGCAGCTTAGAGGTCGGGGGGATTCAGCCCCAGCATTTT. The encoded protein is CASSLEVGGIQPQHF.

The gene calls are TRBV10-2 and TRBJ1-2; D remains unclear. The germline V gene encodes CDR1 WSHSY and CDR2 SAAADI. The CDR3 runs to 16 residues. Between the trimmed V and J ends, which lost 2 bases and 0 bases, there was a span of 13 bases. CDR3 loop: CASSEQLQRANYGYTF. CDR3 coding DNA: TGCGCCAGCAGTGAGCAGCTCCAACGGGCTAACTATGGCTACACCTTC.

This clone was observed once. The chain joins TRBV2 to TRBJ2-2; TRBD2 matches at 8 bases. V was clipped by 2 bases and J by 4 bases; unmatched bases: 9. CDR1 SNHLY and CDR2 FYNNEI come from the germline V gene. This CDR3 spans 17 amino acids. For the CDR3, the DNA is TGTGCCAGCAGTGAATGGACGGGAGGGCCTGTCACCGGGGAGCTGTTTTTT. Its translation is CASSEWTGGPVTGELFF.

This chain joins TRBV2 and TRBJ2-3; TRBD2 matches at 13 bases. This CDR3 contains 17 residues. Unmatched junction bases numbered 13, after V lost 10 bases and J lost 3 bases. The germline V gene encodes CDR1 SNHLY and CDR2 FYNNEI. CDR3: CATLLAGGPGVTDTQYF. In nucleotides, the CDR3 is TGTGCCACCCTACTAGCGGGGGGGCCTGGTGTTACAGATACGCAGTATTTT.

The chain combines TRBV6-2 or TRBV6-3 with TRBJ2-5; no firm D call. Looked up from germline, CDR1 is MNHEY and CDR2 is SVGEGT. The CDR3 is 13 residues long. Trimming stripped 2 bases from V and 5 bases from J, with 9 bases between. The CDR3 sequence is CASSYMALETQYF. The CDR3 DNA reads TGTGCCAGCAGTTACATGGCCTTGGAGACCCAGTACTTC.

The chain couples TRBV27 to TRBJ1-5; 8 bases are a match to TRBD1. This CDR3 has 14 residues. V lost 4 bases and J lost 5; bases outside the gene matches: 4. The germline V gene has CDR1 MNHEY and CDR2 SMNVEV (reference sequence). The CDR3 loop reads CASSSDREYQPQHF. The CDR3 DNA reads TGTGCCAGCAGTTCGGACAGGGAATATCAGCCCCAGCATTTT.

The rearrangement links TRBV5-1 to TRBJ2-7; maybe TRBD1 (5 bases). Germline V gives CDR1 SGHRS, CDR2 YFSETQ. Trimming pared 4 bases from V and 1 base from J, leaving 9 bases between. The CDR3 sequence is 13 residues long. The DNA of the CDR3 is TGCGCCAGCAGCCCCGGACAATCCTACGAGCAGTACTTC. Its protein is CASSPGQSYEQYF. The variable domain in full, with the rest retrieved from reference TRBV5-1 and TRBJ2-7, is KAGVTQTPRYLIKTRGQQVTLSCSPISGHRSVSWYQQTPGQGLQFLFEYFSETQRNKGNFPGRFSGRQFSNSRSEMNVSTLELGDSALYLCASSPGQSYEQYFGPGTRLTVT.

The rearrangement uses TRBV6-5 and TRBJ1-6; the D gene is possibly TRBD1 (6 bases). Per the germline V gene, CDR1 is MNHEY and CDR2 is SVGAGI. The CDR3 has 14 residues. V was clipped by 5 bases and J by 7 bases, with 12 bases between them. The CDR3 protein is CASSQGGGNSPLHF. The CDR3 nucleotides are TGTGCCAGCAGTCAGGGCGGGGGCAATTCACCCCTCCACTTT.

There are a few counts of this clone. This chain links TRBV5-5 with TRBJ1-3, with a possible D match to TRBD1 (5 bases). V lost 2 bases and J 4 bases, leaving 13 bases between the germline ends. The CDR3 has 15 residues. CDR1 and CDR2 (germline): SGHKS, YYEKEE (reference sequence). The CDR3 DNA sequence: TGTGCCAGCAGCTTCGGGGAGGGGTTAGGAAACACCATATATTTT. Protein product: CASSFGEGLGNTIYF. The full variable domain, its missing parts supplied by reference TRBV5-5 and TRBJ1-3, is DAGVTQSPTHLIKTRGQQVTLRCSPISGHKSVSWYQQVLGQGPQFIFQYYEKEERGRGNFPDRFSARQFPNYSSELNVNALLLGDSALYLCASSFGEGLGNTIYFGEGSWLTVV.

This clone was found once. The DNA of the CDR3 is TGTGCCAGCAGCCCCTCACCGGGACTAGCGGGGGGTCGCACAGATACGCAGTATTTT. It yields the protein CASSPSPGLAGGRTDTQYF. The V and J genes are TRBV11-3 and TRBJ2-3; 15 bases map to TRBD2. This CDR3 is built from 19 residues. J was trimmed by 1 base and V by 5 bases; bases with no gene match: 10. Germline V CDR1 and CDR2: SGHNT, YENEEA.

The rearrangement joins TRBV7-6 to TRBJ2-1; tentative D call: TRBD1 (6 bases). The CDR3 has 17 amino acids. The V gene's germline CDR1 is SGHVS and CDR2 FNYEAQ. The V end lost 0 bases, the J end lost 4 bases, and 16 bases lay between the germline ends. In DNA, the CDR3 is TGTGCCAGCAGCTTAGCGTTTAGGGGGACCTTATACAATGAGCAGTTCTTC. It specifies CASSLAFRGTLYNEQFF. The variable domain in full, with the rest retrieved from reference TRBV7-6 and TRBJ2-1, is GAGVSQSPRYKVTKRGQDVALRCDPISGHVSLYWYRQALGQGPEFLTYFNYEAQQDKSGLPNDRFSAERPEGSISTLTIQRTEQRDSAMYRCASSLAFRGTLYNEQFFGPGTRLTVL.